These 3 T cell receptor beta chains were sequenced from one sample in a study of radiotherapy plus CTLA-4 blockade in lung cancer. The protocol was immunoSEQ multiplex PCR, while the TCRdb copy is restricted to in-frame clones and leaves out a portion. The profile covers about 30,000 clones, with around three quarters appearing a single time and approximately 15% taken by the ten largest. The input for sequencing was peripheral blood, taken from a patient treated with radiotherapy plus ipilimumab. All receptors come from a human donor with non-small cell lung cancer that progressed on radiotherapy plus ipilimumab.

The chain joins TRBV29-1 to TRBJ2-7; D unclear. Germline V gene data show CDR1 as SQVTM and CDR2 as ANQGSEA. This CDR3 has 14 amino acids. Trimming pared 0 bases from V and 0 bases from J, leaving 9 bases between. CDR3 nucleotides: TGCAGCGTTGAAGACGGAAGGAGCTCCTACGAGCAGTACTTC. This encodes CSVEDGRSSYEQYF.

The chain joins TRBV2 to TRBJ2-5, with 7 bases matching TRBD1. The CDR3 totals 12 residues. Trimming at V came to 8 bases and at J to 6 bases, leaving 6 bases not matched to a gene. Germline loops: CDR1 SNHLY, CDR2 FYNNEI. CDR3 sequence (DNA): TGTGCCAGCGACAGGGAAACGAAGACCCAGTACTTC. Protein product: CASDRETKTQYF. The full variable domain, in which reference TRBV2 and TRBJ2-5 provide the parts outside the CDR3, is EPEVTQTPSHQVTQMGQEVILRCVPISNHLYFYWYRQILGQKVEFLVSFYNNEISEKSEIFDDQFSVERPDGSNFTLKIRSTKLEDSAMYFCASDRETKTQYFGPGTRLLVL.

The chain joins TRBV28 to TRBJ2-4, with D perhaps being TRBD1 or TRBD2 (6 bases each). The V gene's germline CDR1 is MDHEN and CDR2 SYDVKM. Trimming pared 5 bases from V and 8 bases from J, leaving 10 bases between. The CDR3 has 12 amino acids. Here the CDR3 DNA reads TGTGCCAGCAGTAGGGGGGTGGACATTCAGTACTTC. Its translation: CASSRGVDIQYF.